These 27 T cell receptor beta chains share one sample of origin, sequenced in a study of OX40 agonist ivuxolimab in advanced cancers. Sequenced by immunoSEQ multiplex PCR; TCRdb stores in-frame clones only, minus some. The table shows about 56,000 clones, with 70% to 85% occurring only once. The sequences come from CD4+ or CD8+ T cells sorted from blood, collected in a trial of the OX40 agonist ivuxolimab. The receptors here all came from an adult with an advanced solid tumor such as melanoma, head and neck, liver or kidney cancer.

The rearrangement uses TRBV9 and TRBJ2-3, with D hard to call. The germline V gene has CDR1 SGDLS and CDR2 YYNGEE. V was shortened by 3 bases and J by 2 bases, with 7 bases between the two germline ends. CDR3 length equals 13 residues. CDR3 nucleotide sequence: TGTGCCAGCAGCGCGGAACTCACAGATACGCAGTATTTT. Residues: CASSAELTDTQYF.

V gene TRBV27 combines with J gene TRBJ2-1; D not resolved. Trimming shortened V by 2 bases and J by 0 bases, and 5 bases separated the two germline ends. The CDR3 is 14 amino acids. CDR1 and CDR2 from the germline V gene are MNHEY and SMNVEV (reference sequence). Written as DNA, the CDR3 is TGTGCCAGCAGTTTAGAGTCCTCCTACAATGAGCAGTTCTTC. Translation gives CASSLESSYNEQFF.

V gene TRBV2 combines with J gene TRBJ1-4, with D perhaps matching TRBD1 (5 bases). The CDR3 consists of 14 residues. Deletions cut 7 bases from V and 4 bases from J, with 13 bases between. In germline, CDR1 is SNHLY, CDR2 FYNNEI. CDR3 in amino acids: CASTLWGVNEKLFF. CDR3 DNA: TGTGCCAGCACTCTTTGGGGGGTTAATGAAAAACTGTTTTTT. Combining the CDR3 with reference TRBV2 and TRBJ1-4 gives the whole variable domain EPEVTQTPSHQVTQMGQEVILRCVPISNHLYFYWYRQILGQKVEFLVSFYNNEISEKSEIFDDQFSVERPDGSNFTLKIRSTKLEDSAMYFCASTLWGVNEKLFFGSGTQLSVL.

The CDR3 region has the DNA TGTGCCACCAGCAGAGCTTTCGCCAGGGGACGTTGGCAGCCCCAGCATTTT. Protein product: CATSRAFARGRWQPQHF. The J gene is TRBJ1-5, the V gene TRBV15, with TRBD1 as a possible D gene (6 bases). Trimming pared 1 base from V and 7 bases from J, leaving 20 bases between. Germline CDR1 is LNHNV and CDR2 is YYDKDF (reference sequence). The CDR3 length is 17 residues. The entire variable domain, with the rest obtained from reference TRBV15 and TRBJ1-5, is as follows: DAMVIQNPRYQVTQFGKPVTLSCSQTLNHNVMYWYQQKSSQAPKLLFHYYDKDFNNEADTPDNFQSRRPNTSFCFLDIRSPGLGDTAMYLCATSRAFARGRWQPQHFGDGTRLSIL.

This clone showed up just once. The V and J genes are TRBV7-3 and TRBJ2-3, with D hard to call. The CDR3 loop spans 12 amino acids. Germline CDR1 reads SGHTA; CDR2 reads FQGTGA. Trimming pared 3 bases from V and 0 bases from J, leaving 1 base between. The CDR3 protein is CASSFSTDTQYF. The CDR3 bases are TGTGCCAGCAGCTTTAGCACAGATACGCAGTATTTT.

The J gene is TRBJ1-1, the V gene TRBV7-2, with TRBD1 matching 8 bases. The germline gives CDR1 SGHTA, CDR2 FQGNSA. V dropped 1 base and J dropped 1; count of bases not matched to a gene: 11. The CDR3 loop spans 18 amino acids. CDR3 residues: CASSLGAGGGSGNTEAFF. The CDR3 bases are TGTGCCAGCAGCTTAGGGGCAGGGGGCGGATCTGGGAACACTGAAGCTTTCTTT.

This chain uses TRBV4-3 with TRBJ1-4; no clear D gene. The ends were cut back, 1 base at V and 8 bases at J, with 5 bases in the middle. Germline CDR1 reads LGHNA; CDR2 reads YSLEER. CDR3 size: 12 residues. The CDR3 coding sequence is TGCGCCAGCAGCCAAGGGGCAGAAAAACTGTTTTTT. Translation: CASSQGAEKLFF.

In the case of this clone: A junction end diverges from the germline sequence, so it may reflect a read error. This CDR3 is CASSPPGVGGLSRLF. The CDR3 DNA is TGTGCCAGCAGCCCCCCCGGGGTAGGGGGGCTCTCTCGGCTCTTT. The rearrangement uses TRBV5-8 and TRBJ1-1; tentative D call: TRBD1 (6 bases). The CDR3 loop spans 15 amino acids. Germline CDR1 and CDR2: SGHTS and YDEGEE. The full variable domain, with the rest looked up from reference TRBV5-8 and TRBJ1-1, is EAGVTQSPTHLIKTRGQQATLRCSPISGHTSVYWYQQALGLGLQFLLWYDEGEERNRGNFPPRFSGRQFPNYSSELNVNALELEDSALYLCASSPPGVGGLSRLFGQGTRLTVV.

This chain connects TRBV6-5 to TRBJ2-2; D may be TRBD2 (5 bases). The V gene lost 0 bases and the J gene lost 5 bases, with 7 bases spanning the gap. The CDR3 covers 14 residues. CDR1 is MNHEY and CDR2 is SVGAGI in the germline V gene. This CDR3 reads CASSYSTGTGELFF. DNA of the CDR3: TGTGCCAGCAGTTACTCGACGGGGACCGGGGAGCTGTTTTTT.

This clone was observed a handful of times. The chain couples TRBV29-1 to TRBJ1-6; 11 positions match TRBD1. This CDR3 contains 13 residues. J lost 9 bases, V lost 4 bases, and 2 bases had no gene match. Germline values: CDR1 SQVTM, CDR2 ANQGSEA. The DNA for the CDR3 is TGCAGCGTTGGTGGGACAGGGGGTTCACCCCTCCACTTT. It specifies CSVGGTGGSPLHF. Drawing the rest from reference TRBV29-1 and TRBJ1-6, the complete variable domain is SAVISQKPSRDICQRGTSLTIQCQVDSQVTMMFWYRQQPGQSLTLIATANQGSEATYESGFVIDKFPISRPNLTFSTLTVSNMSPEDSSIYLCSVGGTGGSPLHFGNGTRLTVT.

This chain connects TRBV5-1 to TRBJ2-3; the D call may be TRBD1 or TRBD2 (6 bases each). Germline lookup yields CDR1 SGHRS and CDR2 YFSETQ. V shed 0 bases and J shed 1 base, with 12 bases lying between them. The CDR3 sequence is 16 residues long. The CDR3 here is CASSLVGGTRTDTQYF. In DNA form, the CDR3 reads TGCGCCAGCAGCTTGGTGGGCGGGACACGCACAGATACGCAGTATTTT.

As regards this clone: A much bigger clone sits one base away, suggesting this may be a read error. This sequence joins TRBV28 and TRBJ1-5; D is undetermined. This CDR3 has 13 residues. Per the germline V gene, CDR1 is MDHEN and CDR2 is SYDVKM. Trimming pared 10 bases from V and 4 bases from J, leaving 14 bases between. DNA for the CDR3: TGTGCCATCAGCACAGCCCAGAATCAGCCCCAGCATTTT. It codes for CAISTAQNQPQHF. Full variable domain (remainder filled in from reference TRBV28 and TRBJ1-5): DVKVTQSSRYLVKRTGEKVFLECVQDMDHENMFWYRQDPGLGLRLIYFSYDVKMKEKGDIPEGYSVSREKKERFSLILESASTNQTSMYLCAISTAQNQPQHFGDGTRLSIL.

The chain has TRBV5-4 and TRBJ2-4; TRBD1 might be the D (5 bases). This CDR3 contains 13 residues. The V end was cut by 4 bases, the J end by 8 bases, with 13 bases between. Germline loops: CDR1 SGHNT, CDR2 YYREEE (reference sequence). CDR3 in DNA: TGTGCCAGCAGCGTGTTGGACATCGACATTCAGTACTTC. Translation: CASSVLDIDIQYF.

CDR3 loop: CASSLGPQRGVRDEQYF. The CDR3 nucleotides read TGCGCCAGCAGCTTGGGCCCGCAGCGGGGGGTTAGGGACGAGCAGTACTTC. This chain uses TRBV5-1 with TRBJ2-7; 9 bases are a match to TRBD2. In germline, CDR1 is SGHRS, CDR2 YFSETQ. The CDR3 extends over 17 amino acids. J lost 5 bases, V lost 0 bases, and 12 bases had no gene match. The full variable domain, with the rest looked up from reference TRBV5-1 and TRBJ2-7, is KAGVTQTPRYLIKTRGQQVTLSCSPISGHRSVSWYQQTPGQGLQFLFEYFSETQRNKGNFPGRFSGRQFSNSRSEMNVSTLELGDSALYLCASSLGPQRGVRDEQYFGPGTRLTVT.

This clone occurred once. This rearrangement joins TRBV5-1 to TRBJ2-7; 7 bases agree with TRBD1. With V trimmed by 2 bases and J by 2 bases, 7 bases remained unmatched. CDR1 and CDR2 from the germline V gene are SGHRS and YFSETQ. This CDR3 is built from 15 residues. CDR3 sequence: CASSFTGTETYEQYF. The DNA for the CDR3 is TGCGCCAGCAGCTTCACCGGGACAGAAACCTACGAGCAGTACTTC.

The V gene is TRBV18, the J gene TRBJ2-3; TRBD2 might be the D (5 bases). The CDR3 is made up of 12 amino acids. The V gene lost 3 bases and the J gene lost 6 bases, with 7 bases spanning the gap. Germline assignment: CDR1 KGHSH and CDR2 LQKENI. The CDR3 protein is CASSPSEDTQYF. The CDR3 region has the DNA TGTGCCAGCTCACCTAGCGAGGATACGCAGTATTTT.

J is TRBJ2-1 and V is TRBV7-8, with 9 positions matching TRBD1. Germline V gene sequence: CDR1 SGHVS, CDR2 FQNEAQ. The junction had 8 bases not matched to a gene; V was cut back by 2 bases and J by 9 bases. This CDR3 spans 15 amino acids. The CDR3 region is CASSLTGQGLGEQFF. Written as DNA, the CDR3 is TGTGCCAGCAGCTTAACGGGACAGGGCCTCGGTGAGCAGTTCTTC.

CDR3 nucleotides: TGCGCCAGCTTCTTAGGACAGGGGGCGCTTGAGCAGTACTTC. This translates into CASFLGQGALEQYF. This chain links TRBV5-1 with TRBJ2-7; 11 nucleotides align to TRBD1. CDR1 SGHRS and CDR2 YFSETQ come from the germline V gene. V lost 7 bases and J lost 7; bases outside the gene matches: 10. This CDR3 is 14 amino acids long.

The table lists this clone with a few counts. The chain has TRBV28 and TRBJ1-1; D is unresolved. The germline V and J ends were trimmed by 4 bases and 0 bases, with 6 bases remaining between them. The CDR3 extends over 13 amino acids. CDR1 and CDR2 (germline): MDHEN, SYDVKM. The CDR3 here is CASSSVMNTEAFF. The DNA for the CDR3 is TGTGCCAGCAGTTCTGTTATGAACACTGAAGCTTTCTTT.

The table lists this clone with a few counts. The V call is TRBV9, the J call TRBJ2-1; 7 nucleotides align to TRBD1. The germline V gene encodes CDR1 SGDLS and CDR2 YYNGEE. This CDR3 contains 15 residues. J was trimmed by 6 bases and V by 0 bases; bases with no gene match: 6. The DNA of the CDR3 is TGTGCCAGCAGCGTAGTCGGGACAGTCGGCAATGAGCAGTTCTTC. It yields the protein CASSVVGTVGNEQFF.

The rearrangement links TRBV9 to TRBJ1-6; unclear D gene. The CDR3 extends over 13 amino acids. CDR1 is SGDLS, CDR2 YYNGEE, per germline. V lost 0 bases and J lost 6, with 4 bases in between. This CDR3 reads CASSVEFNSPLHF. The CDR3 DNA sequence: TGTGCCAGCAGCGTAGAGTTTAATTCACCCCTCCACTTT.

J is TRBJ2-1 and V is TRBV10-3, with 10 bases fitting TRBD2. Germline CDR1 and CDR2: ENHRY and SYGVKD. The CDR3 extends over 16 amino acids. V shed 6 bases and J 9 bases; nucleotides not matched to a gene: 14. This CDR3 is CAIRSELSGGPIEQFF. The CDR3 region has the DNA TGTGCCATCAGATCTGAGCTTAGCGGGGGGCCCATTGAGCAGTTCTTC.

The chain recombines TRBV18 with TRBJ1-1; D unclear. CDR3 length equals 14 residues. Germline CDR1 reads KGHSH; CDR2 reads LQKENI. The V and J ends lost 1 base and 0 bases respectively, with 6 bases between them. CDR3 protein: CASSPRALNTEAFF. The CDR3 DNA reads as TGTGCCAGCTCACCACGGGCGCTGAACACTGAAGCTTTCTTT.

V usage is TRBV7-9 and J usage is TRBJ2-7, with D tentatively TRBD2 (6 bases). The CDR3 loop spans 15 amino acids. V shed 5 bases and J shed 2 bases, with 16 bases lying between them. Germline CDR1 and CDR2: SEHNR and FQNEAQ (reference sequence). DNA of the CDR3: TGTGCCAGCAGCCGCTGGTGGGGCGGGGCCTACGAGCAGTACTTC. Protein: CASSRWWGGAYEQYF.

The chain joins TRBV6-4 to TRBJ2-1, with no clear D. The CDR3 extends over 14 amino acids. From germline, CDR1 is MRHNA and CDR2 SNTAGT. Between the trimmed V and J ends, which lost 0 bases and 9 bases, there was a span of 12 bases. The CDR3 protein is CASSDSGNLGEQFF. CDR3 DNA: TGTGCCAGCAGTGACTCTGGCAACCTGGGTGAGCAGTTCTTC.

This clone has only a few counts. This rearrangement joins TRBV5-5 to TRBJ2-3; 7 positions match TRBD2. The CDR3 totals 17 residues. Germline loops: CDR1 SGHKS, CDR2 YYEKEE (reference sequence). After removal of 0 bases from V and 6 bases from J, the junction contained 13 bases not matched to a gene. The CDR3: CASSLDPPGAGEDTQYF. The CDR3 DNA sequence: TGTGCCAGCAGCTTGGATCCCCCCGGGGCGGGAGAGGATACGCAGTATTTT.

The chain is built from TRBV6-5 and TRBJ1-2, with D possibly matching TRBD1 (5 bases). Germline loops: CDR1 MNHEY, CDR2 SVGAGI. V was clipped by 4 bases and J by 7 bases, with 13 bases between them. This CDR3 spans 13 amino acids. The CDR3 DNA is TGTGCCAGCAGTTTAAAGTCGGGACGTGGCTACACCTTC. Its protein is CASSLKSGRGYTF.